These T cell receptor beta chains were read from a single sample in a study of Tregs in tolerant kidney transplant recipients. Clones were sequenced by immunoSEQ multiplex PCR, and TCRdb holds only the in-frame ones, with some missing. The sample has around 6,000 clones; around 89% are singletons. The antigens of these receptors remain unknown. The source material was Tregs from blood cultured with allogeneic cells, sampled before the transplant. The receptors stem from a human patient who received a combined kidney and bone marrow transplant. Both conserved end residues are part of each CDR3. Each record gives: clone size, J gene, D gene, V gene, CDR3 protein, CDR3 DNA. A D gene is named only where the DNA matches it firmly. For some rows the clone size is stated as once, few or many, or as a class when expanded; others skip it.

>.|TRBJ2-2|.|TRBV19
CASSIGQGGVAGELFF
TGTGCCAGTAGTATCGGCCAGGGGGGTGTGGCCGGGGAGCTGTTTTTT
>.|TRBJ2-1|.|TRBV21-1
CASSKEGVGEQFF
TGTGCCAGCAGCAAAGAGGGGGTGGGGGAGCAGTTCTTC
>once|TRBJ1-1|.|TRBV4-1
CASSQDGRLEAFF
TGCGCCAGCAGCCAAGATGGGCGGCTTGAAGCTTTCTTT
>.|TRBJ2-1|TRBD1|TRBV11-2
CASSRWGQGATNEQFF
TGTGCCAGCAGCCGGTGGGGACAGGGGGCGACGAATGAGCAGTTCTTC
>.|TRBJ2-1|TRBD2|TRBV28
CASSPLLAGGLYNEQFF
TGTGCCAGCAGTCCCCTCCTAGCGGGAGGTTTATACAATGAGCAGTTCTTC
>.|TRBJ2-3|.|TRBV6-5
CATHSAGAFRDTQYF
TGTGCCACCCACAGTGCAGGGGCATTCCGTGATACGCAGTATTTT
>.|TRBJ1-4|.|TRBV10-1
CASSEEGMAEKLFF
TGCGCCAGCAGTGAAGAGGGGATGGCTGAAAAACTGTTTTTT
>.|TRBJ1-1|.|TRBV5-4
CASSWTGKGTEAFF
TGTGCCAGCAGCTGGACTGGGAAGGGCACTGAAGCTTTCTTT
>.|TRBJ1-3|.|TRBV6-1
CASSSTALSGNTIYF
TGTGCCAGCAGTTCTACGGCCCTCTCTGGAAACACCATATATTTT
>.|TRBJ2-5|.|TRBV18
CASSPGETQYF
TGTGCCAGCTCACCCGGGGAGACCCAGTACTTC
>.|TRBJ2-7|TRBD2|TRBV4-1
CASSHGPLAGAYEQYF
TGCGCCAGCAGCCACGGGCCCCTAGCGGGGGCCTACGAGCAGTACTTC
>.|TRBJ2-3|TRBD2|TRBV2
CASRERLASFADTQYF
TGTGCCAGCAGGGAACGACTAGCTAGTTTCGCAGATACGCAGTATTTT
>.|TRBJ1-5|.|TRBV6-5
CASSYLGAAQPQHF
TGTGCCAGCAGTTACTTGGGGGCGGCTCAGCCCCAGCATTTT
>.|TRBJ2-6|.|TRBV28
CASSFGHLPSGANVLTF
TGTGCCAGCAGTTTCGGACACCTACCTTCCGGGGCCAACGTCCTGACTTTC
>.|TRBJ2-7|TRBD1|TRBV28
CASRSPGTGLPYEQYF
TGTGCCAGCAGAAGTCCCGGGACAGGGCTTCCCTACGAGCAGTACTTC
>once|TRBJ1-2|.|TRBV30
CAWNSRGGRFYGYTF
TGTGCCTGGAACTCTAGGGGGGGCCGGTTCTATGGCTACACCTTC
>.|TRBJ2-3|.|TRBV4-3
CASTPMRQESTDTQYF
TGCGCCAGCACCCCCATGAGGCAGGAAAGCACAGATACGCAGTATTTT
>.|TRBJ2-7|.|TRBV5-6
CASSTGTASNEQYF
TGTGCCAGCAGCACCGGGACCGCTTCTAACGAGCAGTACTTC
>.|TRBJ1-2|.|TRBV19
CASSIGPYGYTF
TGTGCCAGTAGTATCGGGCCCTATGGCTACACCTTC
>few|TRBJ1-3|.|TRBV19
CASTGDRGNTIYF
TGTGCCAGCACCGGGGATCGTGGAAACACCATATATTTT
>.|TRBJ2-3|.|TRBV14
CASSHHKTQYF
TGTGCCAGCAGCCACCATAAAACGCAGTATTTT
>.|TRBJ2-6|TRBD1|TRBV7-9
CASIRDRGLSGANVLTF
TGTGCCAGCATCCGGGACAGGGGGCTTTCAGGGGCCAACGTCCTGACTTTC
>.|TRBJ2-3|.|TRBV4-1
CASSQEFNRAWEYF
TGCGCCAGCAGCCAGGAATTCAACAGGGCCTGGGAGTATTTT
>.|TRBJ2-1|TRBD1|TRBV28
CASSTPRDRGYNEQFF
TGTGCCAGCAGCACCCCCCGGGACAGGGGCTACAATGAGCAGTTCTTC
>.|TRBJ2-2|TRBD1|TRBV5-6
CASSFTGGTGELFF
TGTGCCAGCAGCTTCACAGGGGGCACCGGGGAGCTGTTTTTT
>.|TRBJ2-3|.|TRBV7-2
CASSLGGRKYTQYF
TGTGCCAGCAGCTTAGGTGGCAGAAAATATACGCAGTATTTT
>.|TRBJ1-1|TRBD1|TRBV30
CAWSRTGWSNTEAFF
TGTGCCTGGAGTCGGACAGGGTGGTCTAACACTGAAGCTTTCTTT
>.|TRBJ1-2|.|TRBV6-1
CASRKLGNYGYTF
TGTGCCAGCAGAAAACTCGGAAACTATGGCTACACCTTC
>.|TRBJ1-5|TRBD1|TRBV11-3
CASSLGGGSNQPQHF
TGTGCCAGCAGCTTAGGAGGGGGCTCCAATCAGCCCCAGCATTTT
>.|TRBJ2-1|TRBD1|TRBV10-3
CAISLGQVRNEQFF
TGTGCCATCAGCCTAGGACAGGTCCGTAATGAGCAGTTCTTC
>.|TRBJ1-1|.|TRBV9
CASSVVERGTEAFF
TGTGCCAGCAGCGTAGTCGAGAGGGGAACTGAAGCTTTCTTT
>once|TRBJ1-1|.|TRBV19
CASGRGRTFF
TGTGCCAGTGGTAGGGGCAGGACTTTCTTT
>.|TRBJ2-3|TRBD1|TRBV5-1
CASSYDRVGADTQYF
TGCGCCAGCAGCTACGACAGGGTGGGGGCAGATACGCAGTATTTT
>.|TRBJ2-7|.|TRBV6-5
CASSYGTPHEQYF
TGTGCCAGCAGTTACGGCACCCCCCACGAGCAGTACTTC
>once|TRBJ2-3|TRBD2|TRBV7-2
CASSLEGGPTDTQYF
TGTGCCAGCAGCTTAGAGGGAGGGCCGACAGATACGCAGTATTTT
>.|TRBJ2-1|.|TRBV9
CASSVVGTRHNEQFF
TGTGCCAGCAGCGTAGTAGGGACCCGACACAATGAGCAGTTCTTC
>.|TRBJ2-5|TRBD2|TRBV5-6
CASSLRTSGGPRETQYF
TGTGCCAGCAGCCTGCGGACTAGCGGGGGGCCTCGGGAGACCCAGTACTTC
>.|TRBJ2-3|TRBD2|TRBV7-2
CASSLLAGVTISTDTQYF
TGTGCCAGCAGCTTATTGGCGGGGGTAACAATAAGCACAGATACGCAGTATTTT